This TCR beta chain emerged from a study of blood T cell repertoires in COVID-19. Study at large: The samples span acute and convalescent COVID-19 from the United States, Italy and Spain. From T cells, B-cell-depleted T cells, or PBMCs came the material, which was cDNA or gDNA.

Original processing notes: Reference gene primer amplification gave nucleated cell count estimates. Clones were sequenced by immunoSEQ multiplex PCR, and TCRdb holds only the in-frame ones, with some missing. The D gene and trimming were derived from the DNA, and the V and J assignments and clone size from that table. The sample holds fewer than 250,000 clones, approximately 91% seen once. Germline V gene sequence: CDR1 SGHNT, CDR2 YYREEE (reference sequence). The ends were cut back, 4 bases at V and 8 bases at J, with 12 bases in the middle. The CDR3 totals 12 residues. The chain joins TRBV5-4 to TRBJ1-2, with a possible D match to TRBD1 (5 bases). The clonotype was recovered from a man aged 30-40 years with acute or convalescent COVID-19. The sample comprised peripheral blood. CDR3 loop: CASSPRTKGYTF. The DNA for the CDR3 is TGTGCCAGCAGCCCGCGGACAAAAGGCTACACCTTC. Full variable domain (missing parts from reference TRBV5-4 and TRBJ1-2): ETGVTQSPTHLIKTRGQQVTLRCSSQSGHNTVSWYQQALGQGPQFIFQYYREEENGRGNFPPRFSGLQFPNYSSELNVNALELDDSALYLCASSPRTKGYTFGSGTRLTVV.